These T cell receptor beta chains were read from a single sample in a study of PD-1 blockade in classical Hodgkin lymphoma. Sequencing used immunoSEQ multiplex PCR; TCRdb keeps in-frame clones, though not all of them. The table lists tens of thousands of clones, 65% to 80% of them singletons. The sample consisted of peripheral blood mononuclear cells (PBMCs), taken before the fourth cycle of nivolumab. These receptors all come from a human donor with classical Hodgkin lymphoma. CDR3s include the opening cysteine and the closing phenylalanine or tryptophan. Fields, in order: D gene, V gene, clone size, J gene, CDR3 protein, CDR3 DNA. The D gene is left open where the match is weak. Where a row states a size, it is once, few, many or the class of an expanded clone; other rows omit it.

D gene: TRBD1
V gene: TRBV27
clone size: few
J gene: TRBJ2-2
CDR3 protein: CASRTGPGELFF
CDR3 DNA: TGTGCCAGCCGGACAGGGCCCGGGGAGCTGTTTTTT

D gene: TRBD2
V gene: TRBV5-8
clone size: -
J gene: TRBJ2-3
CDR3 protein: CASSWTSGFSDTQYF
CDR3 DNA: TGTGCCAGCAGCTGGACTAGCGGGTTCTCAGATACGCAGTATTTT

D gene: -
V gene: TRBV5-1
clone size: -
J gene: TRBJ2-7
CDR3 protein: CASSLVGTTYDVQYF
CDR3 DNA: TGCGCCAGCAGCTTGGTTGGGACGACCTACGATGTGCAGTACTTC

D gene: TRBD1
V gene: TRBV5-1
clone size: -
J gene: TRBJ2-1
CDR3 protein: CASSPEGQGIGEQFF
CDR3 DNA: TGCGCCAGCAGCCCGGAGGGACAGGGGATCGGCGAGCAGTTCTTC

D gene: -
V gene: TRBV28
clone size: -
J gene: TRBJ1-2
CDR3 protein: CASSQGPAGRTGYTF
CDR3 DNA: TGTGCCAGCAGTCAAGGACCCGCCGGGCGCACGGGCTACACCTTC

D gene: -
V gene: TRBV6-6
clone size: -
J gene: TRBJ1-5
CDR3 protein: CAISKGDHQPQHF
CDR3 DNA: TGTGCCATTTCCAAAGGGGATCATCAGCCCCAGCATTTT

D gene: -
V gene: TRBV16
clone size: -
J gene: TRBJ1-1
CDR3 protein: CASSQRRARATTQAFF
CDR3 DNA: TGTGCCAGCAGCCAACGTCGGGCGAGGGCGACGACTCAAGCTTTCTTT

D gene: -
V gene: TRBV10-3
clone size: few
J gene: TRBJ1-2
CDR3 protein: CAIRDRNYGYTF
CDR3 DNA: TGTGCCATCAGGGACAGAAACTATGGCTACACCTTC

D gene: -
V gene: TRBV4-2
clone size: once
J gene: TRBJ2-5
CDR3 protein: CASSPKVGGETQYF
CDR3 DNA: TGTGCCAGCAGCCCCAAGGTCGGGGGAGAGACCCAGTACTTC

D gene: -
V gene: TRBV20-1
clone size: -
J gene: TRBJ2-5
CDR3 protein: CSVRPVETQYF
CDR3 DNA: TGCAGTGTTAGGCCGGTTGAGACCCAGTACTTC

D gene: -
V gene: TRBV2
clone size: -
J gene: TRBJ2-5
CDR3 protein: CASSQETQYF
CDR3 DNA: TGTGCCAGCAGTCAGGAGACCCAGTACTTC

D gene: -
V gene: TRBV15
clone size: few
J gene: TRBJ1-2
CDR3 protein: CATSGKWGANYGYTF
CDR3 DNA: TGTGCCACCAGCGGCAAGTGGGGCGCTAACTATGGCTACACCTTC

D gene: TRBD2
V gene: TRBV9
clone size: -
J gene: TRBJ2-3
CDR3 protein: CASSPGRVSTDTQYF
CDR3 DNA: TGTGCCAGCAGCCCCGGGAGGGTCAGCACAGATACGCAGTATTTT

D gene: TRBD1
V gene: TRBV7-9
clone size: -
J gene: TRBJ2-5
CDR3 protein: CATRQGDGETQYF
CDR3 DNA: TGTGCCACCAGACAGGGGGATGGAGAGACCCAGTACTTC

D gene: -
V gene: TRBV28
clone size: -
J gene: TRBJ2-2
CDR3 protein: CASSFWGAKNTGELFF
CDR3 DNA: TGTGCCAGCAGTTTTTGGGGAGCCAAGAACACCGGGGAGCTGTTTTTT

D gene: TRBD1
V gene: TRBV7-8
clone size: -
J gene: TRBJ2-3
CDR3 protein: CASTLGQGTDTQYF
CDR3 DNA: TGTGCCAGCACCCTCGGACAGGGAACAGATACGCAGTATTTT

D gene: -
V gene: TRBV29-1
clone size: few
J gene: TRBJ1-1
CDR3 protein: CSVEPLLATGNTEAFF
CDR3 DNA: TGCAGCGTTGAACCCCTCTTGGCGACTGGGAACACTGAAGCTTTCTTT

D gene: -
V gene: TRBV19
clone size: -
J gene: TRBJ2-1
CDR3 protein: CASNPTGSAYNEQFF
CDR3 DNA: TGTGCCAGTAACCCAACAGGGTCTGCCTACAATGAGCAGTTCTTC

D gene: -
V gene: TRBV5-1
clone size: -
J gene: TRBJ2-2
CDR3 protein: CASSLEAGAYTGELFF
CDR3 DNA: TGCGCCAGCAGCTTGGAGGCAGGGGCGTACACCGGGGAGCTGTTTTTT

D gene: TRBD2
V gene: TRBV7-2
clone size: -
J gene: TRBJ2-3
CDR3 protein: CASSLSSGHTDTQYF
CDR3 DNA: TGTGCCAGCAGCTTATCTAGCGGGCACACAGATACGCAGTATTTT

D gene: -
V gene: TRBV29-1
clone size: -
J gene: TRBJ2-2
CDR3 protein: CSGRKDTGELFF
CDR3 DNA: TGCAGCGGGCGGAAGGACACCGGGGAGCTGTTTTTT

D gene: -
V gene: TRBV6-6
clone size: -
J gene: TRBJ2-7
CDR3 protein: CASRSGGSYEQYF
CDR3 DNA: TGTGCCAGCAGGTCAGGGGGGTCCTACGAGCAGTACTTC

D gene: -
V gene: TRBV5-1
clone size: -
J gene: TRBJ2-3
CDR3 protein: CASSLSVHPDTQYF
CDR3 DNA: TGCGCCAGCAGCTTGAGTGTTCATCCAGATACGCAGTATTTT

D gene: TRBD1
V gene: TRBV5-8
clone size: -
J gene: TRBJ1-2
CDR3 protein: CASSLGDRVLSYGYTF
CDR3 DNA: TGTGCCAGCAGCTTGGGAGACAGGGTTTTAAGCTATGGCTACACCTTC

D gene: -
V gene: TRBV21-1
clone size: -
J gene: TRBJ2-3
CDR3 protein: CASPMGQISTDTQYF
CDR3 DNA: TGTGCCAGCCCCATGGGACAGATTAGCACAGATACGCAGTATTTT

D gene: -
V gene: TRBV19
clone size: -
J gene: TRBJ1-2
CDR3 protein: CASSMDTYGYTF
CDR3 DNA: TGTGCCAGTAGTATGGACACCTATGGCTACACCTTC

D gene: -
V gene: TRBV5-1
clone size: few
J gene: TRBJ1-4
CDR3 protein: CASSPDGATNEKLFF
CDR3 DNA: TGCGCCAGCAGCCCTGACGGGGCAACTAATGAAAAACTGTTTTTT

D gene: TRBD2
V gene: TRBV28
clone size: -
J gene: TRBJ2-7
CDR3 protein: CASSLNTGLGRGEQYF
CDR3 DNA: TGTGCCAGCAGTTTAAACACGGGACTAGGTAGGGGCGAGCAGTACTTC

D gene: -
V gene: TRBV28
clone size: -
J gene: TRBJ2-3
CDR3 protein: CASSFRSVNTDTQYF
CDR3 DNA: TGTGCCAGCAGTTTTAGGTCCGTAAACACAGATACGCAGTATTTT

D gene: -
V gene: TRBV2
clone size: -
J gene: TRBJ2-1
CDR3 protein: CASKVRSSAGNEQFF
CDR3 DNA: TGTGCCAGCAAGGTGAGGTCTAGCGCTGGGAATGAGCAGTTCTTC

D gene: -
V gene: TRBV6-5
clone size: -
J gene: TRBJ1-4
CDR3 protein: CASSYSGGELEKLFF
CDR3 DNA: TGTGCCAGCAGTTACTCGGGTGGGGAATTGGAAAAACTGTTTTTT

D gene: TRBD2
V gene: TRBV9
clone size: once
J gene: TRBJ2-2
CDR3 protein: CASSVRLAGAPGELFF
CDR3 DNA: TGTGCCAGCAGCGTACGACTAGCGGGAGCGCCCGGGGAGCTGTTTTTT

D gene: -
V gene: TRBV6-5
clone size: few
J gene: TRBJ1-2
CDR3 protein: CASRQTANYGYTF
CDR3 DNA: TGTGCCAGCAGACAGACAGCTAACTATGGCTACACCTTC

D gene: -
V gene: TRBV9
clone size: -
J gene: TRBJ1-1
CDR3 protein: CASSVTRGIEPEAFF
CDR3 DNA: TGTGCCAGCAGCGTAACCAGAGGGATAGAACCTGAAGCTTTCTTT

D gene: -
V gene: TRBV14
clone size: -
J gene: TRBJ2-2
CDR3 protein: CASSRGYTNTGELFF
CDR3 DNA: TGTGCCAGCAGCCGTGGGTATACGAACACCGGGGAGCTGTTTTTT

D gene: -
V gene: TRBV9
clone size: -
J gene: TRBJ1-2
CDR3 protein: CASSVGPNTNYGYTF
CDR3 DNA: TGTGCCAGCAGCGTAGGCCCCAATACTAACTATGGCTACACCTTC

D gene: -
V gene: TRBV19
clone size: many
J gene: TRBJ2-7
CDR3 protein: CASSIGGAKYEQYF
CDR3 DNA: TGTGCCAGTAGTATCGGAGGGGCTAAGTACGAGCAGTACTTC

D gene: -
V gene: TRBV7-9
clone size: few
J gene: TRBJ1-1
CDR3 protein: CASSLVADTEAFF
CDR3 DNA: TGTGCCAGCAGCTTAGTCGCGGACACTGAAGCTTTCTTT

D gene: -
V gene: TRBV19
clone size: -
J gene: TRBJ2-1
CDR3 protein: CASSMGWGDEQFF
CDR3 DNA: TGTGCCAGTAGTATGGGGTGGGGGGATGAGCAGTTCTTC

D gene: -
V gene: TRBV9
clone size: -
J gene: TRBJ2-3
CDR3 protein: CASSVAGTDTQYF
CDR3 DNA: TGTGCCAGCAGCGTAGCGGGCACAGATACGCAGTATTTT

D gene: -
V gene: TRBV5-1
clone size: once
J gene: TRBJ2-3
CDR3 protein: CASSLSMGSGSSRADTQYF
CDR3 DNA: TGCGCCAGCAGCTTAAGTATGGGCTCCGGCTCGTCCAGGGCAGATACGCAGTATTTT

D gene: -
V gene: TRBV6-6
clone size: -
J gene: TRBJ1-1
CDR3 protein: CASSYYGNTEAFF
CDR3 DNA: TGTGCCAGCAGTTACTACGGGAACACTGAAGCTTTCTTT

D gene: -
V gene: TRBV28
clone size: -
J gene: TRBJ2-2
CDR3 protein: CASSLFFAGTELFF
CDR3 DNA: TGTGCCAGCAGTTTATTTTTTGCGGGTACGGAGCTGTTTTTT

D gene: TRBD2
V gene: TRBV19
clone size: few
J gene: TRBJ2-7
CDR3 protein: CASSISAGEVEQYF
CDR3 DNA: TGTGCCAGTAGTATTTCAGCGGGAGAAGTAGAGCAGTACTTC

D gene: TRBD1
V gene: TRBV5-1
clone size: -
J gene: TRBJ1-2
CDR3 protein: CASSFGDRGRRGYTF
CDR3 DNA: TGCGCCAGCAGCTTCGGGGACAGGGGGCGACGCGGCTACACCTTC

D gene: -
V gene: TRBV21-1
clone size: -
J gene: TRBJ2-3
CDR3 protein: CASSKAPSRTDTQYF
CDR3 DNA: TGTGCCAGCAGCAAAGCCCCCAGCCGCACAGATACGCAGTATTTT